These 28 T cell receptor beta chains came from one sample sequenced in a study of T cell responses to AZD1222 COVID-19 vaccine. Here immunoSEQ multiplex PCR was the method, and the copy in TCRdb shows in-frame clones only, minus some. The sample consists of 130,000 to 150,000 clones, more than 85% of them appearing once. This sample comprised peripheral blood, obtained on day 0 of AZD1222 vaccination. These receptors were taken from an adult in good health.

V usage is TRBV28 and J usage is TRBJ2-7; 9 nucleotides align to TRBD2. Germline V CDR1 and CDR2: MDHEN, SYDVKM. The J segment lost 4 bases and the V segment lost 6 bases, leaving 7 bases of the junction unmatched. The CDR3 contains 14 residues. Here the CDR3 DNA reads TGTGCCAGCAGCTTAGCGGGGGAGGATTACGAGCAGTACTTC. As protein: CASSLAGEDYEQYF.

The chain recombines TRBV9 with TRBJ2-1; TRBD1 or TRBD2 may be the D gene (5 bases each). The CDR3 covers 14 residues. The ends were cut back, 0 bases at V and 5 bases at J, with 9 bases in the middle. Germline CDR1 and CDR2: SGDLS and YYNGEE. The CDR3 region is CASSVESGHNEQFF. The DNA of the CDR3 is TGTGCCAGCAGCGTAGAATCGGGACACAATGAGCAGTTCTTC.

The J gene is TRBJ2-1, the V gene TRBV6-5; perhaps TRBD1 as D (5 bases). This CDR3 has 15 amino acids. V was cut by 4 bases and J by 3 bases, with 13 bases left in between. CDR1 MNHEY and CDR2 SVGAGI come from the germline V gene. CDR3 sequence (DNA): TGTGCCAGCAGTTGGGGCAGTTCAAACTACAATGAGCAGTTCTTC. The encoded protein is CASSWGSSNYNEQFF.

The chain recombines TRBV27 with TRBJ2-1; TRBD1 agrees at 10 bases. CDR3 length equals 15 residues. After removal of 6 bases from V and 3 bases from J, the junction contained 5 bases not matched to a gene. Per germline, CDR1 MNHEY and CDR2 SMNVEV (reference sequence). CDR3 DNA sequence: TGTGCCAGCAGGGACAGGGGGACGAACTACAATGAGCAGTTCTTC. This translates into CASRDRGTNYNEQFF.

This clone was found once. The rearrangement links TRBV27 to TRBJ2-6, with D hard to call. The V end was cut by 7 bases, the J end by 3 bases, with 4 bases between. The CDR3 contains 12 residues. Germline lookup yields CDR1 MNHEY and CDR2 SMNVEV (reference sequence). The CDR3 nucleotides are TGTGCCAGCATGGATGGGGCCAACGTCCTGACTTTC. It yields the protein CASMDGANVLTF. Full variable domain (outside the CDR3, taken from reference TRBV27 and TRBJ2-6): EAQVTQNPRYLITVTGKKLTVTCSQNMNHEYMSWYRQDPGLGLRQIYYSMNVEVTDKGDVPEGYKVSRKEKRNFPLILESPSPNQTSLYFCASMDGANVLTFGAGSRLTVL.

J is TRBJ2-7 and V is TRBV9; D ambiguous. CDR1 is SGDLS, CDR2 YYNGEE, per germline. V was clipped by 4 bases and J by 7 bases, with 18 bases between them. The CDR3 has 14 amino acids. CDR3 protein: CASSPRGSPTEQYF. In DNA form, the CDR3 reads TGTGCCAGCAGCCCACGAGGCAGCCCTACGGAGCAGTACTTC.

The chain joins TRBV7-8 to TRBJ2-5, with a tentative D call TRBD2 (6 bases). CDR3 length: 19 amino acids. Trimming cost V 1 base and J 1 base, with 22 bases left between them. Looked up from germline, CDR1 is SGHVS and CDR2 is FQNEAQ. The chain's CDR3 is CASSLEVWLGGLLQETQYF. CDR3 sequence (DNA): TGTGCCAGCAGCTTAGAGGTGTGGCTTGGCGGACTACTCCAAGAGACCCAGTACTTC.

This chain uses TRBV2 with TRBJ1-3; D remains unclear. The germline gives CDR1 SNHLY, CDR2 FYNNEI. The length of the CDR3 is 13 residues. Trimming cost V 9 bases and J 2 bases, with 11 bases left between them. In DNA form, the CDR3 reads TGTGCCAGTCACACGGGAGCTGGAAACACCATATATTTT. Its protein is CASHTGAGNTIYF.

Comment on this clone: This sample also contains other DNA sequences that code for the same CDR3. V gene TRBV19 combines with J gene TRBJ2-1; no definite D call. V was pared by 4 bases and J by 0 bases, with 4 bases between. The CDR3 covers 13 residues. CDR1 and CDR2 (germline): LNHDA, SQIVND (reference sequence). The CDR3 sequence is CASSTSSYNEQFF. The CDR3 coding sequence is TGTGCCAGTAGTACGAGCTCCTACAATGAGCAGTTCTTC.

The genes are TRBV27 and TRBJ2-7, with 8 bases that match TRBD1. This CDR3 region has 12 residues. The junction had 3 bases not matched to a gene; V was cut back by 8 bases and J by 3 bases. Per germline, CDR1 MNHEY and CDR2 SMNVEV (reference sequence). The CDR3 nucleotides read TGTGCCAGCTGGGACAGGAACTACGAGCAGTACTTC. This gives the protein CASWDRNYEQYF.

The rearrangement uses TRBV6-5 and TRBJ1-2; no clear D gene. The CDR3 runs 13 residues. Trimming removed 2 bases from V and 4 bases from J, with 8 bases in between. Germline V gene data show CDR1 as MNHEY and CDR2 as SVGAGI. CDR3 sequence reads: CASSYHATYGYTF. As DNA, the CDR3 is TGTGCCAGCAGTTACCACGCCACCTATGGCTACACCTTC.

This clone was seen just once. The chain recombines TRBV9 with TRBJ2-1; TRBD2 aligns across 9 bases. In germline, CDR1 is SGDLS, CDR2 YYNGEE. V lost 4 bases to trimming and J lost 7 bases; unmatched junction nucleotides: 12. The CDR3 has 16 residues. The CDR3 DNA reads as TGTGCCAGCAGCTCGGGCGGGAGGGCCTGGTATAATGAGCAGTTCTTC. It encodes CASSSGGRAWYNEQFF.

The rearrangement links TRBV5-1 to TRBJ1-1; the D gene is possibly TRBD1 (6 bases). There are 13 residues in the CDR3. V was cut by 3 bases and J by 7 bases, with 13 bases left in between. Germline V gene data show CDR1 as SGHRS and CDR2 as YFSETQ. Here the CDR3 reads CASSSQGGLEAFF. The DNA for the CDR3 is TGCGCCAGCAGCTCACAGGGTGGCCTTGAAGCTTTCTTT. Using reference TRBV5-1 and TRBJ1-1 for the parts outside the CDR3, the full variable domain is KAGVTQTPRYLIKTRGQQVTLSCSPISGHRSVSWYQQTPGQGLQFLFEYFSETQRNKGNFPGRFSGRQFSNSRSEMNVSTLELGDSALYLCASSSQGGLEAFFGQGTRLTVV.

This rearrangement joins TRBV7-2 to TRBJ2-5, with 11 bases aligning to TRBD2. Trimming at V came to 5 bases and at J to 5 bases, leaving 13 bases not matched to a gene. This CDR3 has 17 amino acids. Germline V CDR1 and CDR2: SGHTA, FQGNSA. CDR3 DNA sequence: TGTGCCAGCAGCCCCCGGCACCTAGCGGGGGGATCCGAGACCCAGTACTTC. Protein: CASSPRHLAGGSETQYF.

The CDR3 is CAIKGASNSPLHF. The CDR3 DNA reads TGTGCCATCAAGGGGGCATCTAATTCACCCCTCCACTTT. The V gene is TRBV10-3, the J gene TRBJ1-6; 7 bases match TRBD1. The V and J ends lost 7 bases and 6 bases, in that order; junction bases with no gene match: 3. Per germline, CDR1 ENHRY and CDR2 SYGVKD. The CDR3 contains 13 residues.

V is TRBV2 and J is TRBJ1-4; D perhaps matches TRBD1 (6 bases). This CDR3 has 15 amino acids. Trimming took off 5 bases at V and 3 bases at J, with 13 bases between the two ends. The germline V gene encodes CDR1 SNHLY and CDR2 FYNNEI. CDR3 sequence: CASSLLQGSNEKLFF. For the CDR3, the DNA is TGTGCCAGCAGTCTACTACAGGGTTCTAATGAAAAACTGTTTTTT.

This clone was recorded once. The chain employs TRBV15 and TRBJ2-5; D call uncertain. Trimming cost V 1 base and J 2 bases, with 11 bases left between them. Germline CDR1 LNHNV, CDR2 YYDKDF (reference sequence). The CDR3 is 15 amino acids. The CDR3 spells CATSRASSSQETQYF. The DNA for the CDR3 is TGTGCCACCAGCAGAGCATCCTCGTCTCAAGAGACCCAGTACTTC.

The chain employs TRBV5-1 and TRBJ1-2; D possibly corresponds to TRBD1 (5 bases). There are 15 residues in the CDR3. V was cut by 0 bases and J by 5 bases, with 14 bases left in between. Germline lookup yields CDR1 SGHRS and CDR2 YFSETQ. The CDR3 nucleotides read TGCGCCAGCAGCTTGGGCCCCGGGACGGCGTATGGCTACACCTTC. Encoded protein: CASSLGPGTAYGYTF.

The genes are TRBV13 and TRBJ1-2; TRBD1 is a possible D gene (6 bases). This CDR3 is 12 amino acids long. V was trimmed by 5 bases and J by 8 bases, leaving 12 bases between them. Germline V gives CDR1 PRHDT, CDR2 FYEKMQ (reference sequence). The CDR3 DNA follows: TGTGCCAGCAGCCCCAGCACAGGGGGCTACACCTTC. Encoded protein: CASSPSTGGYTF. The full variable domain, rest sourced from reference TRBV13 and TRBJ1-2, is AAGVIQSPRHLIKEKRETATLKCYPIPRHDTVYWYQQGPGQDPQFLISFYEKMQSDKGSIPDRFSAQQFSDYHSELNMSSLELGDSALYFCASSPSTGGYTFGSGTRLTVV.

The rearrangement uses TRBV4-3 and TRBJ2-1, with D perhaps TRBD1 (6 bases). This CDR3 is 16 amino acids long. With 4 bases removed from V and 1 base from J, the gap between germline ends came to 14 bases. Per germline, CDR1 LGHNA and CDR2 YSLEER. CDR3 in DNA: TGCGCCAGCAGCCGGGGGCAGGGTCTTTCCTACAATGAGCAGTTCTTC. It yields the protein CASSRGQGLSYNEQFF.

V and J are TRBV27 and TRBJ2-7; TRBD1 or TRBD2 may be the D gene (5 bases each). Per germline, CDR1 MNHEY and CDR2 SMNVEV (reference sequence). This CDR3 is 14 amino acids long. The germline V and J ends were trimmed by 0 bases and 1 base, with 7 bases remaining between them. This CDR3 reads CASSLSGDSYEQYF. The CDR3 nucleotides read TGTGCCAGCAGTTTATCGGGGGATTCCTACGAGCAGTACTTC.

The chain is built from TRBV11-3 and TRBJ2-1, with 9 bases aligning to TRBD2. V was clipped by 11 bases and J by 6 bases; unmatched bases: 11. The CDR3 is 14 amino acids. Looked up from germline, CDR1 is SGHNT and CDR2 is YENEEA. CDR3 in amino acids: CACTRLAVSNEQFF. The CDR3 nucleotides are TGTGCCTGCACCCGACTAGCGGTATCCAATGAGCAGTTCTTC.

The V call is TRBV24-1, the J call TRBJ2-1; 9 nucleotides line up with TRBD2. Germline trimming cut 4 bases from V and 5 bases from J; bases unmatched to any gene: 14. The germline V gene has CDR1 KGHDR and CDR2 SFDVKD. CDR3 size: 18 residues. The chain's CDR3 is CATSDPGVASGKHNEQFF. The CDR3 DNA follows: TGTGCCACCAGTGACCCGGGAGTGGCTAGCGGGAAGCACAATGAGCAGTTCTTC.

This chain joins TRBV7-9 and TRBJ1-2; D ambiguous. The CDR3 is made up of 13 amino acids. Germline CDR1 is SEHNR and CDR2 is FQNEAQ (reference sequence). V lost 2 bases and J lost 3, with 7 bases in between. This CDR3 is CASSLRVDYGYTF. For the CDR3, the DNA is TGTGCCAGCAGCTTACGGGTCGACTATGGCTACACCTTC.

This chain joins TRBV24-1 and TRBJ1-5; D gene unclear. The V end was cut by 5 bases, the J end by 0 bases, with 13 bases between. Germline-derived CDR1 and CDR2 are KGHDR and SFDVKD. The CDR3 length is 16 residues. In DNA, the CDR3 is TGTGCCACCAGTGCAAATCCCGCGGGTAGCAATCAGCCCCAGCATTTT. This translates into CATSANPAGSNQPQHF.

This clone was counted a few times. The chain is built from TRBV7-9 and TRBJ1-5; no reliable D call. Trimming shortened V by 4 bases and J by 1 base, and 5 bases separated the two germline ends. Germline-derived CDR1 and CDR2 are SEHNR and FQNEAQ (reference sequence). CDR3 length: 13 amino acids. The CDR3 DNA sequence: TGTGCCAGCAGCTCAGGAAGCAATCAGCCCCAGCATTTT. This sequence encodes CASSSGSNQPQHF.

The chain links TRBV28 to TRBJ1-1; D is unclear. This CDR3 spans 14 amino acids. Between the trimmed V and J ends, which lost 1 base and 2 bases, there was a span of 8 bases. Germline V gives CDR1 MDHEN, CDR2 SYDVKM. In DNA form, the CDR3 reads TGTGCCAGCAGTTTATTTCCGGGAAACACTGAAGCTTTCTTT. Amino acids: CASSLFPGNTEAFF.

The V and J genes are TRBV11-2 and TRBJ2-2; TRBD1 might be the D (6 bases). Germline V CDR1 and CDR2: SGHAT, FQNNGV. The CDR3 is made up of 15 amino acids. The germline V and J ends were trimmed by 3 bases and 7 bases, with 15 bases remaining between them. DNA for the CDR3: TGTGCCAGCAGCTTGAGGGGGAGCGGCGGCGGGGAGCTGTTTTTT. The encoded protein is CASSLRGSGGGELFF.